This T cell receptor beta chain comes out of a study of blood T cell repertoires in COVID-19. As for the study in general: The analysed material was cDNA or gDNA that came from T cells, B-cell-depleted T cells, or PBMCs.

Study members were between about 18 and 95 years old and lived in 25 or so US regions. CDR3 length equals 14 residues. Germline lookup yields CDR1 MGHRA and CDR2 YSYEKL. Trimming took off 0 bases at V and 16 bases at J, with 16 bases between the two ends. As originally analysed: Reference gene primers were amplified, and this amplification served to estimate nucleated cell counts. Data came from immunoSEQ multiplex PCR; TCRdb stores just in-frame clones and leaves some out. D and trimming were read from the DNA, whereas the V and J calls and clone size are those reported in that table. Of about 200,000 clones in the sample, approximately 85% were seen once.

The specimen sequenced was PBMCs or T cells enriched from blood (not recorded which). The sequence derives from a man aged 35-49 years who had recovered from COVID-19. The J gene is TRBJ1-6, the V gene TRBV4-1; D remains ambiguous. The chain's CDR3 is CASSQEASGGELHF. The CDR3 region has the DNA TGCGCCAGCAGCCAAGAAGCCTCCGGAGGAGAACTCCACTTT.